These T cell receptor beta chains were read from a single sample in a study of blood T cell repertoires in COVID-19. Only in-frame clones appear in the TCRdb table, and some are missing; sequencing was by immunoSEQ multiplex PCR. The table includes 140,000 to 150,000 clones, approximately 84% detected once. The sequenced sample was PBMCs or T cells enriched from blood (not recorded which). Source of these receptors: a woman aged 50 to 60 with acute COVID-19. Each CDR3 is given without its conserved first and last residue.

V: TRBV12-3/TRBV12-4
J: TRBJ1-2
CDR3: ASAFGGDGGYT

V: TRBV28
J: TRBJ1-2
CDR3: ASSLGGTRGYT

V: TRBV5-1
J: TRBJ2-5
CDR3: ASSIGRQGATTHYQETQY

V: TRBV11-2
J: TRBJ2-7
CDR3: ASSQDRGLGGQY

V: TRBV6-4
J: TRBJ2-3
CDR3: ASSSGRASDTQY

V: TRBV3-1/TRBV3-2
J: TRBJ2-3
CDR3: ASSHQSGTSTDTQY

V: TRBV27
J: TRBJ2-7
CDR3: ASGRTNPREQY

V: TRBV4-1
J: TRBJ1-2
CDR3: ASSPGQGIVYGYT

V: TRBV7-3
J: TRBJ1-1
CDR3: ASSFQGDTEAF

V: TRBV5-1
J: TRBJ2-7
CDR3: ASSLAGTLYEQY

V: TRBV6-5
J: TRBJ1-2
CDR3: ASSITGLDGYT

V: TRBV5-6
J: TRBJ1-2
CDR3: ASSGMRGGDGYT

V: TRBV6-5
J: TRBJ2-3
CDR3: ASRTEGNTQY

V: TRBV6-2/TRBV6-3
J: TRBJ2-2
CDR3: ASSYDQGTGELF

V: TRBV6-1
J: TRBJ2-1
CDR3: ASSEGQGASLSYNEQF

V: TRBV18
J: TRBJ2-7
CDR3: ASTETSGSGEQY

V: TRBV11-2
J: TRBJ2-5
CDR3: ASSRGGRETQY

V: TRBV7-9
J: TRBJ1-3
CDR3: ASSPGVDRGGSGNTIY

V: TRBV4-1
J: TRBJ1-5
CDR3: ASSLGGSGQPQH

V: TRBV6-2/TRBV6-3
J: TRBJ1-1
CDR3: ASSSPEWTDEAF

V: TRBV19
J: TRBJ2-2
CDR3: ASISGGLAGVGTGELF

V: TRBV28
J: TRBJ2-3
CDR3: ASSTTRTDTQY

V: TRBV24-1
J: TRBJ2-2
CDR3: ATNLRVLAGATGGELF